A single sample gave rise to the 19 T cell receptor beta chains below, sequenced in a study of T cells in Graves' hyperthyroidism and ophthalmopathy. Amplification yielded TCR beta CDR3 regions, with RNA transcripts as the source. TCR CDR3 underwent first-round RT-PCR with the HTBI primer set. TCRdb reanalysed the multiplex PCR reads using MiXCR and keeps one entry per CDR3 protein. The data hold approximately 300,000 distinct CDR3 sequences, with 16% observed a single time. The sample was blood. The source of these receptors is a man aged 30 to 45 with Graves' hyperthyroidism.

This clonotype was counted ten times or more. The chain combines TRBV5-1 with TRBJ2-1; the match to TRBD1 covers 7 bases. CDR1 is SGHRS and CDR2 is YFSETQ in the germline V gene. Trimming at V came to 4 bases and at J to 5 bases, leaving 9 bases not matched to a gene. This CDR3 has 15 amino acids. The CDR3 protein is CASSATGQRNNEQFF. CDR3 nucleotides: TGCGCCAGCAGCGCCACGGGACAGAGGAACAATGAGCAGTTCTTC.

This chain uses TRBV5-4 with TRBJ2-1; 9 nucleotides align to TRBD2. Germline trimming cut 4 bases from V and 9 bases from J; bases unmatched to any gene: 8. Germline-derived CDR1 and CDR2 are SGHNT and YYREEE (reference sequence). The CDR3 length is 14 residues. The CDR3 here is CASSAEVAGVEQFF. As DNA, the CDR3 is TGTGCCAGCAGCGCTGAAGTAGCGGGAGTTGAGCAGTTCTTC.

In its sample, this clonotype was seen many times. The rearrangement links TRBV20-1 to TRBJ2-1; D possibly corresponds to TRBD2 (6 bases). The V end was cut by 6 bases, the J end by 7 bases, with 22 bases between. Germline lookup yields CDR1 DFQATT and CDR2 SNEGSKA (reference sequence). The CDR3 length is 15 residues. CDR3 sequence: CSANIAEEIVNEQFF. The CDR3 DNA is TGCAGTGCCAATATAGCGGAGGAGATCGTGAATGAGCAGTTCTTC.

This clonotype was found a few times. The chain couples TRBV4-2 to TRBJ1-2; 7 nucleotides match TRBD1. The CDR3 consists of 14 residues. The ends lost 1 base at V and 8 bases at J; junction bases unmatched: 7. Germline assignment: CDR1 LGHNA and CDR2 YNFKEQ. The CDR3 DNA is TGTGCCAGCAGCCAAGGCGGGGACAGCAAGGGCTACACCTTC. This codes for CASSQGGDSKGYTF.

This clonotype was picked up many times. The V gene is TRBV7-9, the J gene TRBJ2-7; 9 positions match TRBD1. CDR1 and CDR2 (germline): SEHNR, FQNEAQ (reference sequence). Trimming took 8 bases from V and 3 from J; bases not matched to a gene: 5. The CDR3 is 13 amino acids. DNA of the CDR3: TGTGCCAGCGGACAGGGGCCGAACTACGAGCAGTACTTC. This sequence encodes CASGQGPNYEQYF.

This clonotype was seen many times. The chain links TRBV6-1 to TRBJ1-1; D not resolved. With 5 bases removed from V and 6 bases from J, the gap between germline ends came to 13 bases. Germline values: CDR1 MNHNS, CDR2 SASEGT. This CDR3 has 13 amino acids. In nucleotides, the CDR3 is TGTGCCAGCAGTTTAACCCTCCGCGCTGAAGCTTTCTTT. It translates to CASSLTLRAEAFF.

The genes are TRBV20-1 and TRBJ1-5; no reliable D call. Germline CDR1 is DFQATT and CDR2 is SNEGSKA (reference sequence). CDR3 length: 14 residues. The V end was cut by 6 bases, the J end by 0 bases, with 12 bases between. In DNA, the CDR3 is TGCAGTGCGTCCGCGGGATTTAGCAATCAGCCCCAGCATTTT. Its protein is CSASAGFSNQPQHF.

This clonotype was recorded at least ten times. This chain links TRBV3-1 with TRBJ2-1; D perhaps matches TRBD2 (5 bases). Trimming removed 3 bases from V and 5 bases from J, with 11 bases in between. The length of the CDR3 is 14 residues. The germline V gene encodes CDR1 LGHDT and CDR2 YNNKEL (reference sequence). The DNA of the CDR3 is TGTGCCAGCAGCCAGGCTGCCGGGGACAATGAGCAGTTCTTC. It translates to CASSQAAGDNEQFF.

Many counts were recorded for this clonotype. The chain employs TRBV20-1 and TRBJ2-7, with D possibly matching TRBD1 (5 bases). The CDR3 consists of 14 residues. The germline CDR1 and CDR2 sequences are DFQATT and SNEGSKA (reference sequence). V was cut by 0 bases and J by 3 bases, with 12 bases left in between. CDR3 in amino acids: CSARDPTAFYEQYF. In nucleotides, the CDR3 is TGCAGTGCTAGAGATCCGACAGCCTTCTACGAGCAGTACTTC.

A word on this clonotype: This could be a read error, since a much larger clone is one nucleotide away. The J gene is TRBJ2-3, the V gene TRBV5-5, with D possibly being TRBD1 (6 bases). The CDR3 has 15 amino acids. Germline V CDR1 and CDR2: SGHKS, YYEKEE (reference sequence). Trimming took off 6 bases at V and 0 bases at J, with 14 bases between the two ends. The CDR3 coding sequence is TGTGCCAGCAACTCAGCGCAGGGGAGCACAGATACGCAGTATTTT. This encodes CASNSAQGSTDTQYF.

At least ten counts were recorded for this clonotype. The rearrangement links TRBV11-2 to TRBJ1-6; D is possibly TRBD1 (6 bases). Trimming removed 5 bases from V and 9 bases from J, with 17 bases in between. Per the germline V gene, CDR1 is SGHAT and CDR2 is FQNNGV. The CDR3 consists of 15 residues. CDR3 in amino acids: CASSTDRGSGSPLHF. DNA of the CDR3: TGTGCCAGCAGCACGGACAGAGGGTCGGGTTCACCCCTCCACTTT. The full variable domain, rest sourced from reference TRBV11-2 and TRBJ1-6, is EAGVAQSPRYKIIEKRQSVAFWCNPISGHATLYWYQQILGQGPKLLIQFQNNGVVDDSQLPKDRFSAERLKGVDSTLKIQPAKLEDSAVYLCASSTDRGSGSPLHFGNGTRLTVT.

The rearrangement links TRBV29-1 to TRBJ1-1; TRBD1 matches 8 bases. Germline CDR1 is SQVTM and CDR2 is ANQGSEA. V dropped 7 bases and J dropped 5; count of bases not matched to a gene: 9. The CDR3 runs to 13 residues. This CDR3 reads CSALTGDETEAFF. CDR3 nucleotides: TGCAGCGCCTTGACAGGGGACGAAACTGAAGCTTTCTTT.

This clonotype has a handful of counts. DNA of the CDR3: TGCAGTGCCACGACCCGGGACACTAAAAACATTCAGTACTTC. The encoded protein is CSATTRDTKNIQYF. V usage is TRBV20-1 and J usage is TRBJ2-4, with D perhaps matching TRBD1 (6 bases). The CDR3 length is 14 residues. Germline CDR1 and CDR2: DFQATT and SNEGSKA (reference sequence). Trimming removed 6 bases at V and 4 bases at J, with 16 bases between.

This clonotype came up many times. This chain joins TRBV2 and TRBJ2-7, with D maybe TRBD1 (6 bases). The CDR3 spans 12 residues. Germline CDR1 SNHLY, CDR2 FYNNEI. The CDR3 loop is CASRTDSYEQYF. Here the CDR3 DNA reads TGTGCGAGCCGGACGGACAGTTACGAGCAGTACTTC.

This clonotype was seen at least ten times. The V call is TRBV6-5, the J call TRBJ2-7, with D maybe TRBD2 (6 bases). The V and J ends lost 2 bases and 5 bases respectively, with 13 bases between them. Germline CDR1 is MNHEY and CDR2 is SVGAGI. This CDR3 region has 14 residues. The CDR3 region is CASSYEVWGDEQYF. CDR3 DNA: TGTGCCAGCAGTTACGAAGTTTGGGGGGACGAGCAGTACTTC.

The chain joins TRBV12-3 or TRBV12-4 to TRBJ1-5; D call uncertain. The V end lost 1 base, the J end lost 2 bases, and 18 bases lay between the germline ends. The CDR3 runs 18 residues. CDR3 nucleotides: TGTGCCAGCAGTTTAGGTACTCGGGCCAGTCGGGGCAATCAGCCCCAGCATTTT. This codes for CASSLGTRASRGNQPQHF.

Turning to this clonotype: The junction shows a germline mismatch at one end, possibly a read error. Here the CDR3 reads CSAREPRGSCNEQFF. DNA for the CDR3: TGCAGTGCTAGAGAACCCCGGGGCTCCTGCAATGAGCAGTTCTTC. This chain connects TRBV20-1 to TRBJ2-1; D tentatively reads TRBD1 or TRBD2 (5 bases each). The V gene's germline CDR1 is DFQATT and CDR2 SNEGSKA (reference sequence). This CDR3 has 15 residues.

This clonotype appeared many times. The V and J genes are TRBV20-1 and TRBJ1-1; no definite D call. CDR1 DFQATT and CDR2 SNEGSKA come from the germline V gene (reference sequence). With 5 bases removed from V and 0 bases from J, the gap between germline ends came to 10 bases. The CDR3 spans 13 residues. The CDR3 here is CSACPMMNTEAFF. CDR3 DNA sequence: TGCAGTGCTTGCCCCATGATGAACACTGAAGCTTTCTTT.

The chain couples TRBV4-1 to TRBJ2-1; 9 bases map to TRBD1. The germline V gene has CDR1 MGHRA and CDR2 YSYEKL. The CDR3 is made up of 15 amino acids. J gave up 3 bases and V 5 bases, and 5 bases lay outside the gene matches. The CDR3 loop is CASSSRDRVYNEQFF. CDR3 sequence (DNA): TGCGCCAGCAGCTCCCGGGACAGGGTCTACAATGAGCAGTTCTTC.